These 5 T cell receptor beta chains were all obtained from the same sample, sequenced in a study of T-cell memory formation after mild COVID-19. TCRdb reprocessed the 5' RACE reads with MiXCR, giving one entry per CDR3 protein. This table has 550,000 to 600,000 distinct CDR3 sequences, roughly 17% appearing once. Material for sequencing was PBMCs or a T cell subset sorted from them (not recorded which). The receptors were gathered from an adult woman who had mild COVID-19 (a few samples of this study predate the infection). Cell type and time point are not known.

The V call is TRBV5-1, the J call TRBJ1-1; D call uncertain. The CDR3 length is 16 residues. V was clipped by 0 bases and J by 2 bases, with 14 bases between them. Germline lookup yields CDR1 SGHRS and CDR2 YFSETQ. CDR3: CASSLDPRSANTEAFF. The DNA for the CDR3 is TGCGCCAGCAGCTTGGATCCCAGGAGTGCTAACACTGAAGCTTTCTTT.

This chain connects TRBV28 to TRBJ2-7; D gene ambiguous. From germline, CDR1 is MDHEN and CDR2 SYDVKM. The CDR3 covers 13 residues. The V and J ends lost 9 bases and 0 bases respectively, with 12 bases between them. Here the CDR3 DNA reads TGTGCCAGTCTAAGTCTTAGCTCCTACGAGCAGTACTTC. Translation: CASLSLSSYEQYF.

The chain employs TRBV7-8 and TRBJ2-7; the match to TRBD2 covers 13 bases. J lost 3 bases, V lost 2 bases, and 7 bases had no gene match. The CDR3 is 17 residues long. In germline, CDR1 is SGHVS, CDR2 FQNEAQ. The DNA for the CDR3 is TGTGCCAGCAGCTTAACGACGGGGACTAGCGGGGTCTACGAGCAGTACTTC. It encodes CASSLTTGTSGVYEQYF.

This rearrangement joins TRBV30 to TRBJ2-3; D remains ambiguous. The germline V and J ends were trimmed by 8 bases and 2 bases, with 17 bases remaining between them. Germline V gene lookup returns CDR1 GTSNPN and CDR2 SVGIG (reference sequence). This CDR3 is 14 amino acids long. The DNA for the CDR3 is TGTGCCCTCCGGTCTGGATCCTTCACAGATACGCAGTATTTT. Translation gives CALRSGSFTDTQYF.

This chain links TRBV20-1 with TRBJ2-3, with D tentatively TRBD2 (6 bases). V lost 5 bases, J lost 0 bases, and 15 bases lay in between. The CDR3 extends over 15 amino acids. CDR1 and CDR2 (germline): DFQATT, SNEGSKA (reference sequence). CDR3 sequence reads: CSALGGGASTDTQYF. The DNA for the CDR3 is TGCAGTGCTCTCGGCGGCGGGGCGAGCACAGATACGCAGTATTTT.